This T cell receptor (beta chain) stems from a study of response to subunit inactivated influenza vaccine. Regarding the study as a whole: The authors offered the suggestion that each seasonal influenza vaccination recruits few new T cells.

As to this clonotype: Its matching antigen is unknown.

TCRdb itself ran the RT-PCR reads through MiXCR, one entry per CDR3 protein. The sample lists some 800,000 distinct CDR3 sequences; around 20% were seen once. The origin of this receptor is a man aged 50-59 years who received an inactivated influenza vaccine. The sequences come from PBMCs from blood, collected less than 6 days after vaccination.

CDR3 sequence reads: CSADLVSPYEQYF. DNA of the CDR3: TGCAGTGCAGACCTCGTCTCCCCCTACGAGCAGTACTTC. The rearrangement uses TRBV20-1 and TRBJ2-7; D is unclear. The CDR3 is 13 residues long. V lost 6 bases to trimming and J lost 2 bases, with 14 bases between them. Germline assignment: CDR1 DFQATT and CDR2 SNEGSKA (reference sequence).